The following is a TCR beta chain sequence with its context. Its antigen remains unknown. The V gene's germline CDR1 is KGHSH and CDR2 LQKENI. V gave up 4 bases and J gave up 4 bases; unmatched junction bases: 7. The CDR3 length is 15 residues. The data were obtained in a study of human versus mouse CDR3 diversity and MHC coevolution. Study-level points and caveats: Human CDR3s averaged more deletions and insertions than mouse CDR3s. iCHAO1 estimated the human TCR beta repertoire at some 1.7 million clonotypes. Among all groups, two of three human donors showed least clonal inequality.

Naive CD4 T cells were sorted as CD45RO-negative, CD62L-positive. Some clones are missing from TCRdb's copy, which holds only in-frame ones; the method was immunoSEQ multiplex PCR. The sample holds roughly 86,000 clones; around 93% are singletons and the top ten take roughly 1.3%. The V gene is TRBV18, the J gene TRBJ1-5, with 7 bases that match TRBD1. The sequenced material came from naive CD4+ T cells from blood. Subset reported: CD45RO-negative CD62L-positive naive CD4 T cells. The clonotype originates from a person aged 30 to 69 in good health. The CDR3 sequence is CASSLTGTGNQPQHF. CDR3 bases: TGTGCCAGCTCACTGACAGGGACGGGAAATCAGCCCCAGCATTTT.